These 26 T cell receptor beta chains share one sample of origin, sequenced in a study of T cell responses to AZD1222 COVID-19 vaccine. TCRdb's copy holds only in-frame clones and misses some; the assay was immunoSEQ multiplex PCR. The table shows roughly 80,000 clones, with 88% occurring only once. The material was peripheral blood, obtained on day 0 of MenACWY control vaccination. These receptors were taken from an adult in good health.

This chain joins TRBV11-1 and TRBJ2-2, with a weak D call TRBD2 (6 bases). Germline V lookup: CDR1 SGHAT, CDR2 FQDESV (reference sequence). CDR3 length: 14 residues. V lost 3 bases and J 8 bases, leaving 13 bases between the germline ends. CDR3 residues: CASSLSGTLGELFF. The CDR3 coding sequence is TGTGCCAGCAGCTTGTCTGGGACTTTAGGGGAGCTGTTTTTT.

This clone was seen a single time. DNA for the CDR3: TGTGCCAGCAGCCAGAACGCTTTATCAGGGAACACCATATATTTT. The encoded protein is CASSQNALSGNTIYF. This chain connects TRBV3-1 (or the pseudogene TRBV3-2) to TRBJ1-3, with a tentative D call TRBD1 (5 bases). Deletions cut 3 bases from V and 7 bases from J, with 16 bases between. Germline lookup yields CDR1 LGHDT and CDR2 YNNKEL (reference sequence). The CDR3 loop spans 15 amino acids.

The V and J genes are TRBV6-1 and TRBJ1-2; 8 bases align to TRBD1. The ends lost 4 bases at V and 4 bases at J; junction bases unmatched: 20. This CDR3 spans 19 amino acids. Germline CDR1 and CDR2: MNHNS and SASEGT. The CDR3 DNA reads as TGTGCCAGCAGTGGCCGGATGGGGACAGGCCCTCTACCGCCCTATGGCTACACCTTC. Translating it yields CASSGRMGTGPLPPYGYTF.

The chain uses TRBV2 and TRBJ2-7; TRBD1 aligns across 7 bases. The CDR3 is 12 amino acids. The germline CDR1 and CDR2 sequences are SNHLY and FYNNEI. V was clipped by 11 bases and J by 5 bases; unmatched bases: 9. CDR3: CAGIGTADEQYF. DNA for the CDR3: TGTGCCGGGATCGGGACAGCTGACGAGCAGTACTTC.

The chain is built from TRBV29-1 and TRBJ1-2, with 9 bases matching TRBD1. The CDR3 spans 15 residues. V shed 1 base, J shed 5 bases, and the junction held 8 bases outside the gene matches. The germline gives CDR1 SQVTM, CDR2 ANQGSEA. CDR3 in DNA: TGCAGCGTTGAAGGAGGGACAGGGAAGACGTATGGCTACACCTTC. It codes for CSVEGGTGKTYGYTF.

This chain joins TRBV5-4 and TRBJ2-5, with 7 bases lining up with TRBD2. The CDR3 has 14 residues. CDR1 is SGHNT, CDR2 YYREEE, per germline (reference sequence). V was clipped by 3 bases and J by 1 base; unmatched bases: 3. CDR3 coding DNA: TGTGCCAGCAGCTCCTGGACTAGCCAAGAGACCCAGTACTTC. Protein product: CASSSWTSQETQYF.

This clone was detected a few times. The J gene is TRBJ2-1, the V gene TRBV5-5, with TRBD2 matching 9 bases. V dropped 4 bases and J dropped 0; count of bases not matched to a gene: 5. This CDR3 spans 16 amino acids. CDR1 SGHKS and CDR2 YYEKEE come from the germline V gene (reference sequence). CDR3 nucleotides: TGTGCCAGCAGCGCCCTAGCGGGGAGCTCCTACAATGAGCAGTTCTTC. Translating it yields CASSALAGSSYNEQFF.

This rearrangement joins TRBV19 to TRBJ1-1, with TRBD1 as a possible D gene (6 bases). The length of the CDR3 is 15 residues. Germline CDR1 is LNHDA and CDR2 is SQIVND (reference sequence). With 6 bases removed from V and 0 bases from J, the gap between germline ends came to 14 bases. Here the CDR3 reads CASRITGSVNTEAFF. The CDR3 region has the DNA TGTGCCAGTAGAATTACAGGGTCAGTGAACACTGAAGCTTTCTTT.

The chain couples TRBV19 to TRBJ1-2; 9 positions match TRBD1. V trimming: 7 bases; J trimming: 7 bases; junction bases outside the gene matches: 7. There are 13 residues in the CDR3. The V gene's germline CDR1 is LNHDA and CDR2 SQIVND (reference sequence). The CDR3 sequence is CASKPDRGGGYTF. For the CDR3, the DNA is TGTGCCAGTAAACCGGACAGGGGAGGTGGCTACACCTTC.

CDR3 bases: TGTGCCAGCAGTTACTCGAGCGGGGTAGGCTACACCTTC. Its translation is CASSYSSGVGYTF. V and J are TRBV6-5 and TRBJ1-2; D unresolved. CDR3 size: 13 residues. Germline lookup yields CDR1 MNHEY and CDR2 SVGAGI. V lost 0 bases and J 8 bases, leaving 10 bases between the germline ends.

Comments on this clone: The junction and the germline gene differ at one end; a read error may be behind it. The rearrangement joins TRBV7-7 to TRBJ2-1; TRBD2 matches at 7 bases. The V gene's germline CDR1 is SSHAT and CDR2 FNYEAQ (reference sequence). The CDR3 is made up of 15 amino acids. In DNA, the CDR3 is TGTGCTAGCAGCTTAGCTTTTGGGAGGGGCAATGAGCAGTTCTTC. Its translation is CASSLAFGRGNEQFF.

The CDR3 loop reads CASSSQGATNEKLFF. In DNA, the CDR3 is TGCGCCAGCAGCTCCCAGGGCGCAACTAATGAAAAACTGTTTTTT. The V and J genes are TRBV5-1 and TRBJ1-4; possible D gene TRBD1, 5 bases. Trimming removed 3 bases from V and 0 bases from J, with 9 bases in between. Germline-derived CDR1 and CDR2 are SGHRS and YFSETQ. The CDR3 has 15 amino acids.

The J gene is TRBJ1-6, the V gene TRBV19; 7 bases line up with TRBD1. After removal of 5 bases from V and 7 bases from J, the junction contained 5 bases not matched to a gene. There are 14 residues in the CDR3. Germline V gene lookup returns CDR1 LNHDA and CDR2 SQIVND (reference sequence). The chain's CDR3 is CASSRGQINSPLHF. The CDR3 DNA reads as TGTGCCAGTAGTCGGGGACAGATCAATTCACCCCTCCACTTT.

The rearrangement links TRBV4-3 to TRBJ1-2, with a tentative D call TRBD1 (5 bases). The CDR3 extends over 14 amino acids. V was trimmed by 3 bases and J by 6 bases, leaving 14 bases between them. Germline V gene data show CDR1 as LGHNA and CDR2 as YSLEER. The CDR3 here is CASSQEGQSHGYTF. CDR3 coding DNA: TGCGCCAGCAGCCAGGAAGGACAATCTCATGGCTACACCTTC.

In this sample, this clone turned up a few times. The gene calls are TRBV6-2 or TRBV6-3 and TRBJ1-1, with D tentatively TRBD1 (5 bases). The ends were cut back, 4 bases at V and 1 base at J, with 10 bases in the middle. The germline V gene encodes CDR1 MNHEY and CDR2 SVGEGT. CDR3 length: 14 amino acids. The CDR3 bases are TGTGCCAGCAGTTGGGACGGATCGAACACTGAAGCTTTCTTT. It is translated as CASSWDGSNTEAFF.

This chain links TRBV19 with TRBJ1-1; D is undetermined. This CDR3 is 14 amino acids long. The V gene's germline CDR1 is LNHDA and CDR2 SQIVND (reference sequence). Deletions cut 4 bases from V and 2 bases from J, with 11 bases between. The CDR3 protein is CASSKQRDNTEAFF. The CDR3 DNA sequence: TGTGCCAGTAGTAAACAGAGAGACAACACTGAAGCTTTCTTT.

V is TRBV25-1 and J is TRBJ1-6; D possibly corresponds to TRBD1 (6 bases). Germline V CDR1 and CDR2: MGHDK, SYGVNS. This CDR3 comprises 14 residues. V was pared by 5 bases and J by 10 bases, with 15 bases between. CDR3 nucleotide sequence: TGTGCCAGCAGTAGAGGACAGCAACTATCACCCCTCCACTTT. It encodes CASSRGQQLSPLHF.

CDR3 sequence reads: CASSLGETGTEAFF. Here the CDR3 DNA reads TGTGCCAGCAGCTTAGGGGAGACAGGCACTGAAGCTTTCTTT. The chain joins TRBV7-2 to TRBJ1-1; a weak D match, TRBD1 (6 bases). Germline CDR1 is SGHTA and CDR2 is FQGNSA. The CDR3 is made up of 14 amino acids. Trimming pared 1 base from V and 4 bases from J, leaving 10 bases between.

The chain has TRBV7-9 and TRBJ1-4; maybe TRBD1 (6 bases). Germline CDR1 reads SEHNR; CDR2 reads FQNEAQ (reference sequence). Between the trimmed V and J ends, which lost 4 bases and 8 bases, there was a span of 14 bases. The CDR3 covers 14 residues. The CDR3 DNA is TGTGCCAGCAGCTGGACAGCCGGGGGGGAAAAACTGTTTTTT. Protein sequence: CASSWTAGGEKLFF.

CDR3 residues: CASSLARGRGTEAFF. As DNA, the CDR3 is TGCGCCAGCAGCTTGGCCCGGGGCCGGGGCACTGAAGCTTTCTTT. This chain links TRBV5-1 with TRBJ1-1, with TRBD1 as a possible D gene (5 bases). In germline, CDR1 is SGHRS, CDR2 YFSETQ. V lost 0 bases and J lost 4, with 13 bases in between. The length of the CDR3 is 15 residues. Combining the CDR3 with reference TRBV5-1 and TRBJ1-1 gives the whole variable domain KAGVTQTPRYLIKTRGQQVTLSCSPISGHRSVSWYQQTPGQGLQFLFEYFSETQRNKGNFPGRFSGRQFSNSRSEMNVSTLELGDSALYLCASSLARGRGTEAFFGQGTRLTVV.

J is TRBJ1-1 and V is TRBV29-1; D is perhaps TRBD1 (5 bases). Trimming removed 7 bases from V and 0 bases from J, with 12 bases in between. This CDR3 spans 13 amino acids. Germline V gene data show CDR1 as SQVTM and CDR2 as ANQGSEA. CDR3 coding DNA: TGCAGCGCCGGGGCCCCGATGAACACTGAAGCTTTCTTT. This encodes CSAGAPMNTEAFF. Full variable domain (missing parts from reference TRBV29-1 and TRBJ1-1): SAVISQKPSRDICQRGTSLTIQCQVDSQVTMMFWYRQQPGQSLTLIATANQGSEATYESGFVIDKFPISRPNLTFSTLTVSNMSPEDSSIYLCSAGAPMNTEAFFGQGTRLTVV.

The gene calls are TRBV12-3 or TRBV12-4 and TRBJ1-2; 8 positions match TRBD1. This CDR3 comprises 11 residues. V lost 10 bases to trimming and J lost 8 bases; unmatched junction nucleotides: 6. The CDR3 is CATLTGDGYTF. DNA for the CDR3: TGTGCCACCTTGACAGGGGACGGCTACACCTTC.

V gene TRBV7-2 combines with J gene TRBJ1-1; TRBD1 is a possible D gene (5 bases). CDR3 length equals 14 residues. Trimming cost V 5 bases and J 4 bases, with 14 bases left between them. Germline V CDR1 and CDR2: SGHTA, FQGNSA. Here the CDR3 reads CASSPQQVSTEAFF. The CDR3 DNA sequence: TGTGCCAGCAGCCCTCAACAGGTCTCCACTGAAGCTTTCTTT. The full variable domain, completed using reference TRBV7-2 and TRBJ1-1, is GAGVSQSPSNKVTEKGKDVELRCDPISGHTALYWYRQSLGQGLEFLIYFQGNSAPDKSGLPSDRFSAERTGGSVSTLTIQRTQQEDSAVYLCASSPQQVSTEAFFGQGTRLTVV.

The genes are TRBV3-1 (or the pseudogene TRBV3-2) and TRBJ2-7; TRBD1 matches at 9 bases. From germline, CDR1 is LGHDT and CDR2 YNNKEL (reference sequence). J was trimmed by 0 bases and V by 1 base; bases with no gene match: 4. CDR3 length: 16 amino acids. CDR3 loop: CASSQVGTGSSYEQYF. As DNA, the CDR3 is TGTGCCAGCAGCCAAGTAGGGACAGGGAGCTCCTACGAGCAGTACTTC.

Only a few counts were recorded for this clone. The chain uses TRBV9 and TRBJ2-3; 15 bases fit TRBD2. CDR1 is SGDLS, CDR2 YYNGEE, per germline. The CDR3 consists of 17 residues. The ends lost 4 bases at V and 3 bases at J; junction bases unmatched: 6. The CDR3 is CASSPRTSGGATDTQYF. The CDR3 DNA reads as TGTGCCAGCAGCCCCCGGACTAGCGGGGGGGCGACAGATACGCAGTATTTT. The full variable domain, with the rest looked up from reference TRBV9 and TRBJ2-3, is DSGVTQTPKHLITATGQRVTLRCSPRSGDLSVYWYQQSLDQGLQFLIQYYNGEERAKGNILERFSAQQFPDLHSELNLSSLELGDSALYFCASSPRTSGGATDTQYFGPGTRLTVL.

CDR3 DNA: TGTGCCAGCAGCCTTAGTATGGGGTATGGCTACACCTTC. Translated, it gives CASSLSMGYGYTF. The rearrangement joins TRBV7-9 to TRBJ1-2; unclear D gene. The CDR3 runs to 13 residues. V was pared by 5 bases and J by 5 bases, with 12 bases between. Germline V gene lookup returns CDR1 SEHNR and CDR2 FQNEAQ (reference sequence).